The next 19 T cell receptor beta chains were all read from a single sample in a study of CD8 T cells in ankylosing spondylitis. In TCRdb, the 5' RACE reads were re-called with MiXCR into one record per CDR3 protein. The sample has hundreds of thousands of distinct CDR3 sequences; 20% to 30% are singletons. The sequenced sample consisted of blood, either unsorted or a sorted T cell fraction (not recorded which). The receptors here all came from a male donor with ankylosing spondylitis or in good health (not recorded which).

This clonotype was counted at least ten times. The germline gene is not matched at one end of the junction; a read error may be the cause. The gene calls are TRBV7-7 and TRBJ2-3, with TRBD1 matching over 10 bases. Germline-derived CDR1 and CDR2 are SSHAT and FNYEAQ (reference sequence). The length of the CDR3 is 15 residues. The CDR3 protein is CASRRRGQGADTQYF. For the CDR3, the DNA is TGTGCTAGCAGGAGAAGAGGACAGGGGGCAGATACGCAGTATTTT.

Ten or more counts support this clonotype. CDR3 nucleotides: TGTGCCAGCAGCGGGCGGGGGGGACCCCTGAGTGAGCAGTACTTC. Translation: CASSGRGGPLSEQYF. The V call is TRBV5-6, the J call TRBJ2-7; 9 bases align to TRBD2. The J segment lost 7 bases and the V segment lost 4 bases, leaving 12 bases of the junction unmatched. The CDR3 spans 15 residues. Germline values: CDR1 SGHDT, CDR2 YYEEEE.

The chain employs TRBV20-1 and TRBJ2-3, with D perhaps matching TRBD2 (7 bases). Germline V gene lookup returns CDR1 DFQATT and CDR2 SNEGSKA (reference sequence). This CDR3 is 14 amino acids long. V was pared by 1 base and J by 3 bases, with 11 bases between. The CDR3 is CSARGAGATDTQYF. CDR3 bases: TGCAGTGCTAGAGGCGCGGGGGCAACAGATACGCAGTATTTT.

The chain uses TRBV7-2 and TRBJ2-3; 8 bases map to TRBD2. The length of the CDR3 is 15 residues. CDR1 SGHTA and CDR2 FQGNSA come from the germline V gene. V was pared by 4 bases and J by 3 bases, with 6 bases of the junction left unmatched. DNA of the CDR3: TGTGCCAGCAGCTCCCCAGCGGGAGTAACAGATACGCAGTATTTT. It translates to CASSSPAGVTDTQYF.

V gene TRBV20-1 combines with J gene TRBJ2-5; 7 bases align to TRBD1. This CDR3 region has 14 residues. The germline CDR1 and CDR2 sequences are DFQATT and SNEGSKA (reference sequence). Unmatched junction bases numbered 11, after V lost 7 bases and J lost 3 bases. The CDR3 is CSGGPGQKKETQYF. CDR3 in DNA: TGCAGTGGGGGGCCGGGACAGAAAAAAGAGACCCAGTACTTC.

The V gene is TRBV12-3 or TRBV12-4, the J gene TRBJ2-7, with D tentatively TRBD2 (6 bases). This CDR3 has 14 residues. Trimming pared 3 bases from V and 3 bases from J, leaving 12 bases between. DNA of the CDR3: TGTGCCAGCAGTTTGGCGGGATGGGACTACGAGCAGTACTTC. This encodes CASSLAGWDYEQYF.

This clonotype came up many times. This chain connects TRBV24-1 to TRBJ2-3; D is ambiguous. This CDR3 contains 17 residues. The germline CDR1 and CDR2 sequences are KGHDR and SFDVKD. V was shortened by 4 bases and J by 1 base, with 17 bases between the two germline ends. CDR3 amino acids: CATSEKPLGSGTDTQYF. DNA for the CDR3: TGTGCCACCAGTGAGAAGCCCCTGGGCTCCGGCACAGATACGCAGTATTTT.

This clonotype was detected only a few times. The chain has TRBV12-5 and TRBJ1-5, with D unclear. V lost 7 bases and J lost 3, with 19 bases in between. The CDR3 loop spans 16 amino acids. CDR1 and CDR2 (germline): LGHNT, FRNRAP. The CDR3 loop reads CASDHRKPGPNQPQHF. In DNA, the CDR3 is TGTGCTAGTGACCATCGTAAGCCAGGCCCCAATCAGCCCCAGCATTTT.

This clonotype was seen at least ten times. The chain links TRBV6-2 or TRBV6-3 to TRBJ2-1, with 8 nucleotides matching TRBD1. The trim removed 11 bases at V and 7 bases at J, leaving 7 bases unmatched. Germline values: CDR1 MNHEY, CDR2 SVGEGT. CDR3 length: 12 amino acids. CDR3 sequence (DNA): TGTGCCGGTGGACAGGGCCGGAATGAGCAGTTCTTC. Translating gives CAGGQGRNEQFF.

CDR3 in DNA: TGCAGTGCTAGGAGCCGAAGCGGCCCCGAGCAGTACTTC. Protein sequence: CSARSRSGPEQYF. V and J are TRBV20-1 and TRBJ2-7; D perhaps matches TRBD2 (5 bases). This CDR3 comprises 13 residues. V was clipped by 3 bases and J by 6 bases, with 15 bases between them. The V gene's germline CDR1 is DFQATT and CDR2 SNEGSKA (reference sequence).

This clonotype has at least ten counts. CDR3 loop: CASSSGDGDTEAFF. CDR3 DNA: TGTGCCAGCAGCAGCGGGGACGGAGACACTGAAGCTTTCTTT. This chain uses TRBV12-3 or TRBV12-4 with TRBJ1-1; tentative D call: TRBD1 (5 bases). With 6 bases removed from V and 3 bases from J, the gap between germline ends came to 14 bases. This CDR3 has 14 residues.

Ten or more counts support this clonotype. The chain links TRBV7-9 to TRBJ2-1; a weak D match, TRBD1 (6 bases). Germline V gives CDR1 SEHNR, CDR2 FQNEAQ (reference sequence). This CDR3 region has 14 residues. V lost 3 bases, J lost 8 bases, and 14 bases lay in between. DNA for the CDR3: TGTGCCAGCAGCTTGACAGGTCCTAGGGATGAGCAGTTCTTC. Translating gives CASSLTGPRDEQFF.

DNA of the CDR3: TGCAGTGCTACGGTCCCGGGACTAGCGGGAGGGCCAGGAGATACGCAGTATTTT. Protein product: CSATVPGLAGGPGDTQYF. This sequence joins TRBV20-1 and TRBJ2-3; 16 bases map to TRBD2. V lost 4 bases to trimming and J lost 5 bases; unmatched junction nucleotides: 12. CDR3 length: 18 residues. Per the germline V gene, CDR1 is DFQATT and CDR2 is SNEGSKA (reference sequence).

As DNA, the CDR3 is TGTGCCAGCAGTCCGCCGACAGGGTCCACCGGGGAGCTGTTTTTT. It is translated as CASSPPTGSTGELFF. This chain connects TRBV12-3 or TRBV12-4 to TRBJ2-2, with 7 bases identical to TRBD1. The CDR3 is 15 residues long. V dropped 5 bases and J dropped 4; count of bases not matched to a gene: 7.

The V call is TRBV5-1, the J call TRBJ2-7, with 9 bases fitting TRBD2. The CDR3 sequence is 16 residues long. V was clipped by 0 bases and J by 6 bases; unmatched bases: 10. Germline CDR1 reads SGHRS; CDR2 reads YFSETQ. This CDR3 reads CASSLVSAGGMGEQYF. The CDR3 DNA reads as TGCGCCAGCAGCTTGGTATCGGCGGGAGGGATGGGCGAGCAGTACTTC.

In this sample, this clonotype turned up a few times. The gene calls are TRBV20-1 and TRBJ2-5, with D hard to call. Between the trimmed V and J ends, which lost 3 bases and 0 bases, there was a span of 11 bases. In germline, CDR1 is DFQATT, CDR2 SNEGSKA (reference sequence). The CDR3 extends over 14 amino acids. The CDR3 protein is CSASRDGYQETQYF. The CDR3, as DNA: TGCAGTGCTAGCAGAGACGGCTACCAAGAGACCCAGTACTTC.

The J gene is TRBJ2-7, the V gene TRBV12-3 or TRBV12-4; 11 bases match TRBD1. The CDR3 sequence is 15 residues long. V shed 5 bases, J shed 3 bases, and the junction held 6 bases outside the gene matches. This CDR3 is CASSAGTGGIYEQYF. The CDR3 coding sequence is TGTGCCAGCAGTGCAGGGACAGGGGGAATCTACGAGCAGTACTTC.

This clonotype was seen more than once but under ten times. V is TRBV5-1 and J is TRBJ2-1; D remains unclear. Germline V gene data show CDR1 as SGHRS and CDR2 as YFSETQ. V lost 0 bases and J lost 7, with 11 bases in between. CDR3 length: 14 residues. CDR3 loop: CASSLENVVNEQFF. For the CDR3, the DNA is TGCGCCAGCAGCTTGGAGAATGTTGTGAATGAGCAGTTCTTC.

This clonotype occurred many times. The J gene is TRBJ1-2, the V gene TRBV25-1; possible D gene TRBD1, 5 bases. The germline CDR1 and CDR2 sequences are MGHDK and SYGVNS. The V gene lost 5 bases and the J gene lost 4 bases, with 17 bases spanning the gap. The CDR3 consists of 15 residues. This CDR3 reads CASSPLEAGSYGYTF. In DNA, the CDR3 is TGTGCCAGCAGTCCTCTAGAGGCAGGGAGCTATGGCTACACCTTC.